One TCR beta chain is described in this entry. These data are taken from a study of blood T cell repertoires in COVID-19. Across the whole study: COVID-19 samples collected from the United States, Italy and Spain covered acute and convalescent phases.

Assay: immunoSEQ multiplex PCR; the TCRdb copy retains only in-frame clones and omits some. The sample lists around 250,000 clones, 80% to 90% occurring once. This sequence originates from a man older than 75 with acute or convalescent COVID-19. Sequencing was carried out using peripheral blood.

Written as DNA, the CDR3 is TGTGCCAGCAGTTCGCAGGGTCAGCCCCAGCATTTT. Its protein product is CASSSQGQPQHF. The genes are TRBV28 and TRBJ1-5; possibly TRBD1 for D (5 bases). Germline V gives CDR1 MDHEN, CDR2 SYDVKM. The CDR3 sequence is 12 residues long. Trimming stripped 4 bases from V and 6 bases from J, with 7 bases between.